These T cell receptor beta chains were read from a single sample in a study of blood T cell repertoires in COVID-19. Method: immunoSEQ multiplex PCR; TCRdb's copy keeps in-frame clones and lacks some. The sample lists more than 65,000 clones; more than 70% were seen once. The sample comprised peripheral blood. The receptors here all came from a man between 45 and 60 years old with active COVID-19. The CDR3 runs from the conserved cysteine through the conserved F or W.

CDR3: CASTREGTGPYEQYF
J: TRBJ2-7
V: TRBV2

CDR3: CASSLARRGNEQFF
J: TRBJ2-1
V: TRBV7-9

CDR3: CASSLVREKLFF
J: TRBJ1-4
V: TRBV12-3/TRBV12-4

CDR3: CASSPGGGEIDHNEQFF
J: TRBJ2-1
V: TRBV4-1

CDR3: CASSGGSSGNTIYF
J: TRBJ1-3
V: TRBV10-2

CDR3: CASREGTGYSTDTQYF
J: TRBJ2-3
V: TRBV2

CDR3: CASVGGRGDEQYF
J: TRBJ2-7
V: TRBV7-9

CDR3: CASQPGVSSYEQYF
J: TRBJ2-7
V: TRBV6-6

CDR3: CATSAAGNTEAFF
J: TRBJ1-1
V: TRBV24-1

CDR3: CASSLRQGTFGSTVNEQFF
J: TRBJ2-1
V: TRBV5-4

CDR3: CASSSSKAYNEQFF
J: TRBJ2-1
V: TRBV7-2

CDR3: CASSIVQGATEAFF
J: TRBJ1-1
V: TRBV19

CDR3: CASSQQRQSGSVVGTGGYTF
J: TRBJ1-2
V: TRBV4-1

CDR3: CASSIKLTDTYEQYF
J: TRBJ2-7
V: TRBV19

CDR3: CASSYPGTGGEGTF
J: TRBJ1-2
V: TRBV6-2/TRBV6-3

CDR3: CASSLNGGNTGELFF
J: TRBJ2-2
V: TRBV7-3

CDR3: CASTADSPSYEQYF
J: TRBJ2-7
V: TRBV2

CDR3: CASSFGRDPVSSYNEQFF
J: TRBJ2-1
V: TRBV27

CDR3: CASRVQGDQPQHF
J: TRBJ1-5
V: TRBV6-5

CDR3: CASSYSFLAKNIQYF
J: TRBJ2-4
V: TRBV6-5

CDR3: CASMKGGNQPQHF
J: TRBJ1-5
V: TRBV7-9

CDR3: CASSSSGLAGDEQFF
J: TRBJ2-1
V: TRBV19

CDR3: CASKRQGMNTEAFF
J: TRBJ1-1
V: TRBV6-5

CDR3: CSARNAGTQYF
J: TRBJ2-5
V: TRBV20-1

CDR3: CAGPGTSERNSYEQYF
J: TRBJ2-7
V: TRBV27

CDR3: CASSLGSGGPTDTQYF
J: TRBJ2-3
V: TRBV5-1

CDR3: CASRLAGEETQYF
J: TRBJ2-5
V: TRBV12-2

CDR3: CASGLDSNRVNNSPLHF
J: TRBJ1-6
V: TRBV12-5

CDR3: CASRIGQGGAYGYTF
J: TRBJ1-2
V: TRBV27

CDR3: CASSDRDYPSGELFF
J: TRBJ2-2
V: TRBV14

CDR3: CASSPHPTSGRASYEQYF
J: TRBJ2-7
V: TRBV7-9

CDR3: CASSLEDTSIRNIQYF
J: TRBJ2-4
V: TRBV5-8

CDR3: CASSLAPGQSYEQYF
J: TRBJ2-7
V: TRBV5-1

CDR3: CASSLDVASETQYF
J: TRBJ2-5
V: TRBV11-1

CDR3: CASSPSEGGLGYGYTF
J: TRBJ1-2
V: TRBV18

CDR3: CASSQSFLVETQYF
J: TRBJ2-5
V: TRBV16

CDR3: CASRRAQGSPQHF
J: TRBJ1-5
V: TRBV12-3/TRBV12-4

CDR3: CASSPTGDSGANVLTF
J: TRBJ2-6
V: TRBV5-6

CDR3: CASRQDSMKETQYF
J: TRBJ2-5
V: TRBV6-5

CDR3: CASSLAQASNYGYTF
J: TRBJ1-2
V: TRBV5-4

CDR3: CASSIAGNSTDTQYF
J: TRBJ2-3
V: TRBV21-1

CDR3: CASSTGDRSGNTIYF
J: TRBJ1-3
V: TRBV7-2

CDR3: CASSEAPGGHYGYTF
J: TRBJ1-2
V: TRBV6-1

CDR3: CATGGGHGEQYF
J: TRBJ2-7
V: TRBV10-3

CDR3: CASSFLTGGGQPQHF
J: TRBJ1-5
V: TRBV6-2/TRBV6-3

CDR3: CASSQDSAFLAGESYEQYF
J: TRBJ2-7
V: TRBV4-1

CDR3: CASRAWTGSRAQHF
J: TRBJ1-5
V: TRBV6-5

CDR3: CASSVDGTADETQYF
J: TRBJ2-5
V: TRBV9

CDR3: CSATPGVETQYF
J: TRBJ2-5
V: TRBV29-1

CDR3: CASSEQGGTDTQYF
J: TRBJ2-3
V: TRBV2

CDR3: CASSFSTGGTDTQYF
J: TRBJ2-3
V: TRBV28

CDR3: CASSVVSGGTGGLLPQHF
J: TRBJ1-5
V: TRBV6-4

CDR3: CASTPGLALYNEQFF
J: TRBJ2-1
V: TRBV7-6

CDR3: CASSTNRDRVLRQETQYF
J: TRBJ2-5
V: TRBV2

CDR3: CASSVDLQGSSPLHF
J: TRBJ1-6
V: TRBV9